The rows below give T cell receptor beta chains drawn from one sample of a study of CD8 T cells in Susac syndrome. One entry per CDR3 protein results from TCRdb running MiXCR on the immunoSEQ multiplex PCR reads. The top ten clones hold approximately 0.12% of a sample with 400,000 or so distinct CDR3 sequences, 85% of them seen once. The sample consisted of CD8+ T cells from PBMCs. All receptors derive from a human donor with multiple sclerosis. CDR3s include the opening cysteine and the closing phenylalanine or tryptophan. A D gene is named only where the DNA matches it firmly. The listing skips clone size in some rows; elsewhere it reads once, few, many or a size class.

CDR3aa | CDR3nt | j_gene | d_gene | v_gene | abundance
CASSEVAVYNEQFF | TGTGCCAGCAGTGAGGTAGCGGTGTACAATGAGCAGTTCTTC | TRBJ2-1 | - | TRBV6-1 | -
CASSLSGFGTEAFF | TGTGCCAGCAGCCTTTCGGGGTTTGGCACTGAAGCTTTCTTT | TRBJ1-1 | - | TRBV3-1 | -
CSARGGYSYEQYF | TGCAGTGCTAGGGGCGGGTACTCCTACGAGCAGTACTTC | TRBJ2-7 | - | TRBV20-1 | -
CASSPWTAREETQYF | TGTGCCAGCAGTCCCTGGACAGCTCGAGAAGAGACCCAGTACTTT | TRBJ2-5 | - | TRBV27 | few
CASSVDGTGGDTEAFF | TGTGCCAGCAGCGTAGACGGGACAGGGGGAGACACTGAAGCTTTCTTT | TRBJ1-1 | TRBD1 | TRBV9 | -
CASSAGLDSYEQYF | TGTGCCAGTAGCGCCGGGCTGGACTCCTACGAGCAGTACTTC | TRBJ2-7 | - | TRBV19 | -
CASSHSSTDTQYF | TGTGCCAGCTCCCATTCGAGCACAGATACGCAGTATTTT | TRBJ2-3 | - | TRBV7-2 | few
CASSLESYEQYF | TGTGCCAGCAGCTTGGAGTCCTACGAGCAGTACTTC | TRBJ2-7 | - | TRBV7-9 | many
CAWMDRAWYNEQFF | TGTGCCTGGATGGATCGGGCTTGGTACAATGAGCAGTTCTTC | TRBJ2-1 | - | TRBV30 | -
CSVEDLGLAGVDTQYF | TGCAGCGTAGAAGACTTGGGACTAGCGGGGGTAGATACGCAGTATTTT | TRBJ2-3 | TRBD2 | TRBV29-1 | -
CASSEEGTLNQPQHF | TGTGCCAGCAGCGAAGAAGGGACACTCAATCAGCCCCAGCATTTT | TRBJ1-5 | - | TRBV21-1 | -
CASSYSMGGQLNEKLFF | TGTGCCAGCAGTTACTCGATGGGGGGGCAACTAAATGAAAAACTGTTTTTT | TRBJ1-4 | - | TRBV6-5 | -
CASSLEPGTVQETQYF | TGTGCCAGCAGCTTAGAACCGGGCACGGTCCAAGAGACCCAGTACTTC | TRBJ2-5 | - | TRBV7-8 | once
CASSDGTPSTINTEAFF | TGTGCCAGCAGCGATGGGACCCCGTCTACCATTAACACTGAAGCTTTCTTT | TRBJ1-1 | - | TRBV11-2 | -